This TCR beta chain was obtained from a study of regulatory T cells in long-lasting Graves disease. General observations from the study: New patients shared some 970 public clonotypes, fewer than the 2,500 to 3,000 shared by persistent patients. Persistent disease was characterized by preferential usage of TRBV28, TRBJ1-2 and TRBJ2-5.

The CDR3 length is 12 residues. The germline V and J ends were trimmed by 5 bases and 2 bases, with 9 bases remaining between them. Germline V gene sequence: CDR1 DFQATT, CDR2 SNEGSKA (reference sequence). iRepertoire HTBI primers and Arm-PCR of CDR3 regions built TCR beta libraries. Each CDR3 protein gets one entry after TCRdb re-called the multiplex PCR reads with MiXCR. The sample yields 400,000 to 550,000 distinct CDR3 sequences, 14% to 15% seen once. Indicated time point: newly diagnosed GD, antithyroid drugs for less than 3 months. The TCR library was prepared using RNA isolated from PBMCs. Graves' disease diagnosis was established per American Thyroid Association guidelines. This clonotype was counted ten times or more. Its specificity is not known. These data also featured in a second study, about T cells in Graves' hyperthyroidism and ophthalmopathy. This second study says: With the HTBI primer set, the TCR CDR3 went through a first round of RT-PCR.

The V and J genes are TRBV20-1 and TRBJ2-5; D tentatively reads TRBD1 or TRBD2 (5 bases each). This receptor was taken from a young woman with Graves disease. The sample consisted of peripheral blood mononuclear cells (PBMCs), taken at new diagnosis, from a patient treated with antithyroid drugs. The CDR3: CSASGRQETQYF. Here the CDR3 DNA reads TGCAGTGCTTCGGGGCGGCAAGAGACCCAGTACTTC.